The clone carrying this T cell receptor beta chain was counted many times. Its specificity is not known. The sample comes from a study of post-analysis software for immune sequencing data. Study-level information: Recorded disease courses covered relapsing-remitting, secondary progressive and progressive-relapsing multiple sclerosis. Some patients had no subtype annotation.

Study-wide findings and caveats: Significantly lower normalized Chao1 diversity was found in patients with multiple sclerosis relative to controls.

cDNA libraries for TCR beta contained unique molecular identifiers. TCRdb analysed the PCR reads with MiXCR anew, one entry per CDR3 protein. The table has about 180,000 distinct CDR3 sequences, 30% seen once. The source of this sequence is a girl aged 5-17 years with multiple sclerosis. Sequenced input: blood.

In DNA form, the CDR3 reads TGTGCCAGCAGCGTAGAGAAGCACACAGATACGCAGTATTTT. This sequence encodes CASSVEKHTDTQYF. The chain joins TRBV9 to TRBJ2-3, with unresolved D. V was cut by 0 bases and J by 2 bases, with 7 bases left in between. Germline V gene lookup returns CDR1 SGDLS and CDR2 YYNGEE. The CDR3 loop spans 14 amino acids.